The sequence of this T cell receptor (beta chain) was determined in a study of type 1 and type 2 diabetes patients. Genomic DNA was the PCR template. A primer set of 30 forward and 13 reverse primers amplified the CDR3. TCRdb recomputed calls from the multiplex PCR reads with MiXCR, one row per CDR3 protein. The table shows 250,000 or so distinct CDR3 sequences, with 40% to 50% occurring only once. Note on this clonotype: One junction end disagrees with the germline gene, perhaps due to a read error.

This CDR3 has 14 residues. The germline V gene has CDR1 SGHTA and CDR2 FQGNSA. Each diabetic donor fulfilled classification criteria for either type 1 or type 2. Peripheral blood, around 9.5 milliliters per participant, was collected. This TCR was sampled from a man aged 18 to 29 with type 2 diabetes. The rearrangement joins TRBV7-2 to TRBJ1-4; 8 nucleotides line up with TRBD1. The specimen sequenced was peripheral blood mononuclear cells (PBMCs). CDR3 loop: CASSQGQVNEKLFF. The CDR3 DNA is TGCGCCAGCAGCCAGGGACAGGTTAATGAAAAACTGTTTTTT.